This T cell receptor (beta chain) was observed in a study of T cells in Graves' hyperthyroidism and ophthalmopathy. Whole-study findings and limits: Onset of ophthalmopathy came a median approximately 6.5 months after the model predicted it.

Ten or more counts support this clonotype. Its target is not known. The CDR3 covers 13 residues. Trimming cost V 5 bases and J 6 bases, with 11 bases left between them. The germline gives CDR1 MDHEN, CDR2 SYDVKM. The investigators amplified TCR beta CDR3 regions from RNA transcripts. Researchers ran a first-round RT-PCR on the TCR CDR3 using the HTBI primer set. Each CDR3 protein gets one entry after TCRdb re-called the multiplex PCR reads with MiXCR. The top ten clones hold roughly 8.3% of a sample with 300,000 to 400,000 distinct CDR3 sequences, less than 15% of them seen once. The chain combines TRBV28 with TRBJ2-1; D gene unclear. This TCR was sampled from a woman younger than 35 with Graves' hyperthyroidism. The sequencing sample was made of blood. The CDR3: CASSAFISNEQFF. The DNA of the CDR3 is TGTGCCAGCAGTGCGTTTATATCCAATGAGCAGTTCTTC.